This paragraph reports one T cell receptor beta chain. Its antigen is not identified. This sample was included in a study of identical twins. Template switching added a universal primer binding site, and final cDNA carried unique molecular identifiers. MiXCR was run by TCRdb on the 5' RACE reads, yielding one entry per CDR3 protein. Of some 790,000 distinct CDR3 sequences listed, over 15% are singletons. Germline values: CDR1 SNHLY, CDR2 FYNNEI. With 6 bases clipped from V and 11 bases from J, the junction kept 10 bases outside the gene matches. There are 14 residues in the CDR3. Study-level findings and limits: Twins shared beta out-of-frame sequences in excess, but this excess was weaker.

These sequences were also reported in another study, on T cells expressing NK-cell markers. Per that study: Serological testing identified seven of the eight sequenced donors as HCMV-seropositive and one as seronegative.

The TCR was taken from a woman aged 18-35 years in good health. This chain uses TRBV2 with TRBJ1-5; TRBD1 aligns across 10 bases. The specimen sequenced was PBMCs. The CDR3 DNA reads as TGTGCCAGCAGAGGGACAGGGGTTTCCGCATCCCAGCATTTT. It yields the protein CASRGTGVSASQHF.